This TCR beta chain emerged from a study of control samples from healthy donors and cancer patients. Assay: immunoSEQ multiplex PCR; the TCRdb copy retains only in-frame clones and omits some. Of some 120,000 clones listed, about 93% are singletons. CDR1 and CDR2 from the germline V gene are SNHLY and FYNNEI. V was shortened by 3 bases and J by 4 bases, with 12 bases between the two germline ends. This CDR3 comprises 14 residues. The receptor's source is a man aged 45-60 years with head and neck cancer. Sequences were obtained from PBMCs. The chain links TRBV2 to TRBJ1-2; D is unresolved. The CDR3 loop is CASSDRDGGYGYTF. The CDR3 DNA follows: TGTGCCAGCAGTGATAGGGATGGAGGCTATGGCTACACCTTC.